Below, 29 T cell receptor beta chains from the same sample are listed, as sequenced in a study of T cell responses to AZD1222 COVID-19 vaccine (dated by TCRdb to the early 2020s). This specimen's time point label, per the study, means: baseline before first vaccination. Library prep was done by the immunoSEQ multiplex PCR assay. TCRdb carries this immuneACCESS record with in-frame sequences only. Its versions omit some clonotypes, under half of them owing to an unresolved V gene in the studies checked, with the rest unexplained. Counted in this sample were roughly 98,000 clones; approximately 94% of them appeared once. The top ten clonotypes cover approximately 12% of the sample. Specimen: peripheral blood, collected on day 0 of AZD1222 vaccination. All receptors derive from an adult in good health.

CDR3 nucleotides: TGTGCCAGCTCACCAAAGACAGGGGGCTCCTACGAGCAGTACTTC. Protein sequence: CASSPKTGGSYEQYF. V usage is TRBV18 and J usage is TRBJ2-7; 9 positions match TRBD1. CDR1 KGHSH and CDR2 LQKENI come from the germline V gene. Losses at the gene ends were 2 bases for V and 0 bases for J; bases not matched to a gene: 2. CDR3 length: 15 amino acids.

This chain joins TRBV6-6 and TRBJ1-1; the D is unclear. Germline assignment: CDR1 MNHNY and CDR2 SVGAGI (reference sequence). This CDR3 has 14 residues. V dropped 6 bases and J dropped 1 base, with 12 bases sitting between them. This CDR3 reads CASSPPAENTEAFF. CDR3 nucleotides: TGTGCCAGCAGCCCCCCAGCGGAGAACACTGAAGCTTTCTTT.

The chain has TRBV9 and TRBJ2-2; 7 nucleotides match TRBD2. V gave up 6 bases and J gave up 4 bases; unmatched junction bases: 6. The length of the CDR3 is 14 residues. Germline CDR1 and CDR2: SGDLS and YYNGEE. As DNA, the CDR3 is TGTGCCAGCAATCCGGGAGGAACCACCGGGGAGCTGTTTTTT. This codes for CASNPGGTTGELFF.

The rearrangement joins TRBV12-3 or TRBV12-4 to TRBJ1-2; 7 nucleotides match TRBD1. This CDR3 comprises 12 residues. V trimming: 5 bases; J trimming: 7 bases; junction bases outside the gene matches: 4. The CDR3 region has the DNA TGTGCCAGCAGTGTCAGGGGGTTTGGCTACACCTTC. Protein sequence: CASSVRGFGYTF.

This sequence joins TRBV7-9 and TRBJ1-2; 7 positions match TRBD1. Trimming removed 5 bases from V and 7 bases from J; junction bases left unmatched: 10. There are 14 residues in the CDR3. Germline V gene data show CDR1 as SEHNR and CDR2 as FQNEAQ (reference sequence). The CDR3 loop reads CASSPDLQGPGYTF. The CDR3 DNA follows: TGTGCCAGCAGCCCAGATCTACAGGGGCCTGGCTACACCTTC.

The chain has TRBV7-9 and TRBJ2-5, with 9 nucleotides matching TRBD1. This CDR3 is 16 amino acids long. The junction had 14 bases not matched to a gene; V was cut back by 7 bases and J by 5 bases. Germline lookup yields CDR1 SEHNR and CDR2 FQNEAQ (reference sequence). CDR3 sequence reads: CASTPTRQGVRETQYF. For the CDR3, the DNA is TGTGCCAGCACCCCCACCCGACAGGGGGTGAGGGAGACCCAGTACTTC.

V usage is TRBV11-2 and J usage is TRBJ2-1, with TRBD2 matching 11 bases. The J segment lost 15 bases and the V segment lost 0 bases, leaving 4 bases of the junction unmatched. The CDR3 runs 13 residues. Germline V CDR1 and CDR2: SGHAT, FQNNGV. The CDR3 DNA follows: TGTGCCAGCAGCTTAGAACTAGCGGGGGCTCGGTTCTTC. This gives the protein CASSLELAGARFF.

The chain employs TRBV7-9 and TRBJ1-2; perhaps TRBD1 as D (6 bases). V lost 1 base, J lost 1 base, and 10 bases lay in between. The germline V gene has CDR1 SEHNR and CDR2 FQNEAQ (reference sequence). The CDR3 length is 15 residues. The CDR3 nucleotides are TGTGCCAGCAGCTTAGAGGGGGGATTTAACTATGGCTACACCTTC. Amino acid sequence: CASSLEGGFNYGYTF.

This chain connects TRBV12-5 to TRBJ2-1, with D hard to call. This CDR3 is 11 amino acids long. Germline CDR1 is LGHNT and CDR2 is FRNRAP. Trimming shortened V by 7 bases and J by 5 bases, and 6 bases separated the two germline ends. The CDR3 DNA sequence: TGTGCTAGTGCCCGCAACAATGAGCAGTTCTTC. Its protein product is CASARNNEQFF.

This rearrangement joins TRBV11-3 to TRBJ2-1; 9 bases align to TRBD2. CDR1 is SGHNT, CDR2 YENEEA, per germline. The CDR3 extends over 16 amino acids. The junction had 12 bases not matched to a gene; V was cut back by 5 bases and J by 7 bases. The CDR3 is CASSVDGTSRPNEQFF. The DNA for the CDR3 is TGTGCCAGCAGCGTTGATGGGACTAGCAGGCCAAATGAGCAGTTCTTC.

The V gene is TRBV2, the J gene TRBJ2-1, with D perhaps TRBD1 or TRBD2 (5 bases each). Germline CDR1 is SNHLY and CDR2 is FYNNEI. V was shortened by 4 bases and J by 8 bases, with 12 bases between the two germline ends. The CDR3 extends over 13 amino acids. Here the CDR3 reads CASSGDVYDEQFF. CDR3 in DNA: TGTGCCAGCAGTGGGGACGTTTACGATGAGCAGTTCTTC.

V usage is TRBV6-1 and J usage is TRBJ2-3, with TRBD2 identical over 8 bases. With 4 bases clipped from V and 0 bases from J, the junction kept 9 bases outside the gene matches. From germline, CDR1 is MNHNS and CDR2 SASEGT. The CDR3 is made up of 17 amino acids. The CDR3 reads CASSVMLAGTSTDTQYF. In DNA form, the CDR3 reads TGTGCCAGCAGTGTAATGTTAGCGGGAACTAGCACAGATACGCAGTATTTT.

This clone has just one count. V and J are TRBV3-1 (or the pseudogene TRBV3-2) and TRBJ1-2; D possibly corresponds to TRBD1 (5 bases). The V and J ends lost 1 base and 8 bases respectively, with 14 bases between them. The CDR3 length is 14 residues. The germline V gene encodes CDR1 LGHDT and CDR2 YNNKEL (reference sequence). CDR3 amino acids: CASSQGRGSGGYTF. The DNA of the CDR3 is TGTGCCAGCAGCCAAGGTCGGGGGTCGGGCGGCTACACCTTC.

CDR3 protein: CASSDVREGTEAFF. In DNA form, the CDR3 reads TGTGCCAGCAGTGATGTCAGGGAAGGGACTGAAGCTTTCTTT. The rearrangement links TRBV2 to TRBJ1-1; possibly TRBD1 for D (5 bases). V lost 3 bases, J lost 5 bases, and 13 bases lay in between. The germline V gene has CDR1 SNHLY and CDR2 FYNNEI. The CDR3 is 14 residues long.

Only one count was recorded for this clone. The chain is built from TRBV9 and TRBJ2-4, with a possible D match to TRBD1 (6 bases). The CDR3 loop spans 15 amino acids. Germline V gene data show CDR1 as SGDLS and CDR2 as YYNGEE. V lost 3 bases and J 8 bases, leaving 18 bases between the germline ends. CDR3 DNA: TGTGCCAGCAGCGAGCAGGGGCAGGGATTGGACATTCAGTACTTC. Its translation: CASSEQGQGLDIQYF.

The genes are TRBV6-5 and TRBJ2-7, with 9 nucleotides matching TRBD2. The J segment lost 3 bases and the V segment lost 6 bases, leaving 6 bases of the junction unmatched. The CDR3 is 14 amino acids. CDR1 and CDR2 from the germline V gene are MNHEY and SVGAGI. CDR3 region: CASRLAGVGYEQYF. The CDR3 bases are TGTGCCAGCAGATTAGCGGGAGTTGGCTACGAGCAGTACTTC.

The chain uses TRBV19 and TRBJ1-3; D is possibly TRBD1 (5 bases). CDR3 length: 16 amino acids. The germline V gene encodes CDR1 LNHDA and CDR2 SQIVND (reference sequence). Trimming cost V 6 bases and J 0 bases, with 15 bases left between them. The chain's CDR3 is CASSPQGISSGNTIYF. The DNA of the CDR3 is TGTGCCAGTAGCCCCCAGGGTATCTCCTCTGGAAACACCATATATTTT.

The chain has TRBV18 and TRBJ2-2, with D possibly TRBD1 on 6 matching bases. Germline V gene data show CDR1 as KGHSH and CDR2 as LQKENI. The CDR3 length is 16 residues. V lost 4 bases and J lost 5, with 17 bases in between. This chain's CDR3 is CASSQVGTPTTGELFF. The CDR3 nucleotides read TGTGCCAGCTCACAAGTGGGGACACCGACTACCGGGGAGCTGTTTTTT.

This clone was counted only a few times. The chain carries TRBV6-2 or TRBV6-3 and TRBJ2-7; TRBD1 agrees at 8 bases. Germline loops: CDR1 MNHEY, CDR2 SVGEGT. The CDR3 runs 15 residues. Germline trimming cut 6 bases from V and 0 bases from J; bases unmatched to any gene: 7. The CDR3 nucleotides are TGTGCCAGCAGCCATTCTGGGACAGGCTCCTACGAGCAGTACTTC. Translation: CASSHSGTGSYEQYF.

The rearrangement links TRBV30 to TRBJ1-5; D unclear. The CDR3 has 13 residues. The ends were cut back, 1 base at V and 7 bases at J, with 11 bases in the middle. Germline assignment: CDR1 GTSNPN and CDR2 SVGIG (reference sequence). Here the CDR3 reads CAWSGSGDQPQHF. In nucleotides, the CDR3 is TGTGCCTGGAGTGGGTCCGGAGACCAGCCCCAGCATTTT.

The V and J genes are TRBV7-2 and TRBJ2-1; 10 bases fit TRBD1. CDR3 length: 15 residues. V was pared by 5 bases and J by 4 bases, with 5 bases of the junction left unmatched. Germline CDR1 reads SGHTA; CDR2 reads FQGNSA. This CDR3 reads CASSEQGQGYNEQFF. The CDR3 DNA sequence: TGTGCCAGCAGCGAGCAGGGACAGGGGTACAATGAGCAGTTCTTC.

The V and J genes are TRBV14 and TRBJ1-3; D perhaps matches TRBD1 (5 bases). This CDR3 is built from 16 residues. The V and J ends lost 4 bases and 0 bases respectively, with 13 bases between them. Germline assignment: CDR1 SGHDN and CDR2 FVKESK. The CDR3 region has the DNA TGTGCCAGCAGCCCAGGAAGGGGCGTCTCTGGAAACACCATATATTTT. This gives the protein CASSPGRGVSGNTIYF.

The CDR3 loop reads CASGLVSTNYGYTF. For the CDR3, the DNA is TGTGCTAGTGGTTTGGTCAGCACTAACTATGGCTACACCTTC. V gene TRBV12-5 combines with J gene TRBJ1-2; no reliable D call. The CDR3 consists of 14 residues. Trimming took 0 bases from V and 0 from J, leaving 5 bases between them. Looked up from germline, CDR1 is LGHNT and CDR2 is FRNRAP.

The chain carries TRBV30 and TRBJ1-5, with a weak D call TRBD1 (6 bases). In germline, CDR1 is GTSNPN, CDR2 SVGIG (reference sequence). V lost 3 bases, J lost 9 bases, and 18 bases lay in between. The CDR3 runs 14 residues. CDR3 amino acids: CAWSRGGLEGPQHF. Here the CDR3 DNA reads TGTGCCTGGAGCAGAGGGGGATTAGAAGGGCCCCAGCATTTT.

V and J are TRBV2 and TRBJ1-2; D gene ambiguous. CDR1 is SNHLY and CDR2 is FYNNEI in the germline V gene. V was trimmed by 4 bases and J by 4 bases, leaving 10 bases between them. The CDR3 loop spans 13 amino acids. For the CDR3, the DNA is TGTGCCAGCAGTGCGAGGGCTTCCTATGGCTACACCTTC. As protein: CASSARASYGYTF.

This rearrangement joins TRBV27 to TRBJ2-7; TRBD2 aligns across 8 bases. V trimming: 6 bases; J trimming: 6 bases; junction bases outside the gene matches: 13. The CDR3 has 15 residues. Germline-derived CDR1 and CDR2 are MNHEY and SMNVEV (reference sequence). Here the CDR3 DNA reads TGTGCCAGCAGCCCTACTAGCGGCCCTTCCAGCGAGCAGTACTTC. Residues: CASSPTSGPSSEQYF.

The chain links TRBV12-3 or TRBV12-4 to TRBJ2-1; D is perhaps TRBD2 (5 bases). CDR3 length equals 13 residues. The V end was cut by 2 bases, the J end by 7 bases, with 9 bases between. The CDR3 loop reads CASSLSSLNEQFF. In DNA, the CDR3 is TGTGCCAGCAGTTTATCTAGCTTGAATGAGCAGTTCTTC.

This chain joins TRBV19 and TRBJ2-2, with 7 bases identical to TRBD2. There are 14 residues in the CDR3. Trimming removed 11 bases from V and 1 base from J; junction bases left unmatched: 7. The V gene's germline CDR1 is LNHDA and CDR2 SQIVND (reference sequence). The chain's CDR3 is CASGGRENTGELFF. CDR3 nucleotides: TGTGCCTCGGGAGGCAGGGAGAACACCGGGGAGCTGTTTTTT.

The chain couples TRBV10-2 to TRBJ2-2, with 7 bases matching TRBD1. CDR3 length: 16 residues. CDR1 is WSHSY and CDR2 is SAAADI in the germline V gene. V was clipped by 5 bases and J by 1 base; unmatched bases: 7. In DNA, the CDR3 is TGCGCCAGCAGTTCCACAGGGGCAAAGAACACCGGGGAGCTGTTTTTT. This codes for CASSSTGAKNTGELFF.